A selection of T cell receptor beta chains follows, all from one sample in a study of cytomegalovirus exposure and HLA in healthy donors. The protocol was immunoSEQ multiplex PCR, while the TCRdb copy is restricted to in-frame clones and leaves out a portion. Among roughly 180,000 clones, about 10% were seen once, and the ten largest hold 1% to 1.5%. Input material: PBMCs. The receptors were gathered from a woman between 25 and 40 years old in good health and CMV-seropositive. The CDR3 runs from the conserved cysteine through the conserved F or W. The D gene is left open where the match is weak. Clone sizes are given selectively: once, few, many, or a class where the clone is expanded.

TRBV27	TRBD2	-	TRBJ2-5	CASSSGLAGVVETQYF	TGTGCCAGCAGTTCGGGACTAGCGGGAGTGGTAGAGACCCAGTACTTC
TRBV9	-	few	TRBJ2-5	CASSVGGHSQETQYF	TGTGCCAGCAGCGTAGGTGGGCACTCTCAAGAGACCCAGTACTTC
TRBV29-1	TRBD1	-	TRBJ2-1	CSVDTDRNNEQFF	TGCAGCGTTGACACGGACAGGAACAATGAGCAGTTCTTC
TRBV7-8	-	few	TRBJ2-7	CASSLTRYEQYF	TGTGCCAGCAGCCTGACACGTTACGAGCAGTACTTC
TRBV5-4	TRBD1	many	TRBJ1-1	CASSLAEQGKEAFF	TGTGCCAGCAGCTTGGCGGAACAGGGGAAAGAAGCTTTCTTT
TRBV27	TRBD2	-	TRBJ2-3	CASSWRLARRTDTQYF	TGTGCCAGCAGCTGGAGACTAGCCAGGAGGACAGATACGCAGTATTTT
TRBV29-1	TRBD2	few	TRBJ2-3	CSVAEAGDGDTQYF	TGCAGCGTTGCTGAAGCGGGAGATGGGGATACGCAGTATTTT
TRBV6-5	-	few	TRBJ1-1	CASSYGAQFRTEAFF	TGTGCCAGCAGTTACGGGGCCCAGTTTAGAACTGAAGCTTTCTTT
TRBV11-3	-	-	TRBJ2-7	CASSLKQGIDEQYF	TGTGCCAGCAGCTTAAAGCAGGGTATCGACGAGCAGTACTTC
TRBV29-1	-	-	TRBJ1-5	CSVGIRGNQPQHF	TGCAGCGTTGGAATCAGGGGCAATCAGCCCCAGCATTTT
TRBV7-8	-	-	TRBJ2-3	CASSLAGLPNTDTQYF	TGTGCCAGCAGCTTAGCCGGACTGCCAAACACAGATACGCAGTATTTT
TRBV5-1	TRBD2	few	TRBJ2-5	CASSLSLIGLAGGDTYGTQYF	TGCGCCAGCAGCTTGTCATTAATTGGACTAGCGGGAGGGGACACGTATGGAACCCAGTACTTC
TRBV5-1	-	few	TRBJ1-1	CASSLVTAMNTEAFF	TGCGCCAGCAGCTTGGTTACAGCCATGAACACTGAAGCTTTCTTT
TRBV11-2	-	few	TRBJ1-1	CASSLEGGHTEAFF	TGTGCCAGCAGCTTAGAAGGGGGTCACACTGAAGCTTTCTTT
TRBV19	TRBD2	-	TRBJ2-7	CASSIGTSGRAYEQYF	TGTGCCAGTAGTATAGGGACTAGCGGGAGAGCGTACGAGCAGTACTTC
TRBV18	TRBD2	few	TRBJ2-3	CASSPSGTSGTDTQYF	TGTGCCAGCTCACCTTCCGGGACTAGCGGCACAGATACGCAGTATTTT